This entry concerns a single TCR beta chain. Its target is not known. Primers for the PCR totalled 60 Vbeta and 13 Jbeta. Profiling relied on immunoSEQ multiplex PCR, and the TCRdb table lists in-frame clones only, not all of them. There are 100,000 to 150,000 clones in the sample, with roughly 1.5% held by the top ten. The CDR3 has 11 amino acids. CDR1 and CDR2 from the germline V gene are SNHLY and FYNNEI. Deletions cut 8 bases from V and 5 bases from J, with 9 bases between. The sample is drawn from a study of cytomegalovirus exposure and HLA in healthy donors. Findings and limits, study-wide: Most likely, a cluster of highly shared sequence variants arose as a sequencing artifact. Reported results showed that the classifier diagnosed cytomegalovirus status with high specificity and sensitivity.

The chain uses TRBV2 and TRBJ2-5; D not certain. The TCR comes from a woman aged 40 to 50 in good health and CMV-seronegative. The sequencing sample was made of PBMCs. This CDR3 reads CASGLPETQYF. Here the CDR3 DNA reads TGTGCCAGCGGGCTGCCGGAGACCCAGTACTTC.